The 8 T cell receptor beta chains presented below share a single source sample, sequenced in a study of shared clonotypes between healthy human individuals. Assay: immunoSEQ multiplex PCR; the TCRdb copy retains only in-frame clones and omits some. Here the sample spans about 980,000 clones, around three quarters being singletons. Source material: memory CD4+ T cells sorted from blood. Subset in this sample: CD45RA-negative fraction. These receptors all come from a man aged 18 to 30 in good health.

The CDR3 region has the DNA TGTGCCAGCGGACTACAGGGCGTAGGTATAGATACGCAGTATTTT. It yields the protein CASGLQGVGIDTQYF. The chain combines TRBV28 with TRBJ2-3; TRBD1 or TRBD2 may be the D gene (6 bases each). This CDR3 has 15 amino acids. Germline-derived CDR1 and CDR2 are MDHEN and SYDVKM. Between the trimmed V and J ends, which lost 8 bases and 5 bases, there was a span of 20 bases.

CDR3 sequence (DNA): TGTGCCAGCAGCTTAAATTGGGACGATGGATCTCAGTATTTT. Residues: CASSLNWDDGSQYF. This chain connects TRBV7-2 to TRBJ2-3, with D possibly being TRBD1 or TRBD2 (5 bases each). V shed 2 bases and J shed 12 bases, with 18 bases lying between them. This CDR3 region has 14 residues. Germline loops: CDR1 SGHTA, CDR2 FQGNSA.

The chain employs TRBV28 and TRBJ1-5; perhaps TRBD1 as D (5 bases). This CDR3 region has 19 residues. V lost 7 bases, J lost 0 bases, and 25 bases lay in between. Germline-derived CDR1 and CDR2 are MDHEN and SYDVKM. The CDR3: CASIPRGVTSLYSNQPQHF. CDR3 in DNA: TGTGCCAGCATCCCCCGGGGGGTTACCTCCCTTTATAGCAATCAGCCCCAGCATTTT. Together with reference TRBV28 and TRBJ1-5, the CDR3 gives the full variable domain: DVKVTQSSRYLVKRTGEKVFLECVQDMDHENMFWYRQDPGLGLRLIYFSYDVKMKEKGDIPEGYSVSREKKERFSLILESASTNQTSMYLCASIPRGVTSLYSNQPQHFGDGTRLSIL.

The J gene is TRBJ2-7, the V gene TRBV10-3; either TRBD1 or TRBD2 may supply D (5 bases each). Trimming pared 2 bases from V and 0 bases from J, leaving 14 bases between. The CDR3 is made up of 16 amino acids. CDR1 is ENHRY, CDR2 SYGVKD, per germline. For the CDR3, the DNA is TGTGCCATCAGTGAGGAGGGGCCCTGGTCCTCCTACGAGCAGTACTTC. It codes for CAISEEGPWSSYEQYF.

The CDR3 sequence is CAIISIAGASYEQYF. DNA of the CDR3: TGTGCCATCATATCCATAGCGGGAGCCTCCTACGAGCAGTACTTC. The V call is TRBV10-3, the J call TRBJ2-7; 9 bases fit TRBD2. The length of the CDR3 is 15 residues. The V segment lost 7 bases and the J segment 0 bases; nucleotides outside the gene matches: 7. Per germline, CDR1 ENHRY and CDR2 SYGVKD.

This clone was counted a few times. This chain connects TRBV6-5 to TRBJ1-2; a possible D gene is TRBD1 (5 bases). Germline assignment: CDR1 MNHEY and CDR2 SVGAGI. V lost 11 bases to trimming and J lost 0 bases, with 13 bases between them. The CDR3 is 13 residues long. Here the CDR3 DNA reads TGTGCCTCGTCGGGGGGAGCTAACTATGGCTACACCTTC. This gives the protein CASSGGANYGYTF.

The chain uses TRBV5-1 and TRBJ1-4; a weak D match, TRBD1 (6 bases). The CDR3 covers 14 residues. With 4 bases removed from V and 11 bases from J, the gap between germline ends came to 18 bases. Looked up from germline, CDR1 is SGHRS and CDR2 is YFSETQ. The CDR3 DNA reads TGCGCCAGCAGCCGCCCCTCACAGGGAGGGAAACTGTTTTTT. Its translation is CASSRPSQGGKLFF.

The chain uses TRBV7-2 and TRBJ2-5; 8 bases map to TRBD1. The junction had 4 bases not matched to a gene; V was cut back by 5 bases and J by 5 bases. This CDR3 spans 13 amino acids. Germline values: CDR1 SGHTA, CDR2 FQGNSA. This chain's CDR3 is CASSRQGRETQYF. DNA for the CDR3: TGTGCCAGCAGCCGACAGGGGCGTGAGACCCAGTACTTC.